The sample holds many counts of the clone carrying this TCR beta chain. Its antigen remains unidentified. This sample was taken from a study of identical twins. Germline values: CDR1 MGHRA, CDR2 YSYEKL. The V end lost 4 bases, the J end lost 7 bases, and 8 bases lay between the germline ends. The CDR3 loop spans 13 amino acids. TCRdb re-called the 5' RACE reads with MiXCR, one entry per CDR3 protein. The sample lists 700,000 to 950,000 distinct CDR3 sequences; roughly 12% were seen once. Study-level results: The study based its conclusions on cross-sectional statistical analysis and did not follow the same donors. The study found that models underestimated out-of-frame TCR alpha sharing in monozygotic twins. The study found weaker excess twin sharing in beta out-of-frame sequences.

This sample also appeared in a second study, on yellow fever vaccine responses in identical twins.

The chain is built from TRBV4-1 and TRBJ1-6; D is uncertain. The receptor's source is a woman younger than 30 in good health. The sample comprised PBMCs. The CDR3 DNA sequence: TGCGCCAGCAGCCCTGGAGCCAATTCACCCCTCCACTTT. Translation: CASSPGANSPLHF.